This entry lists 16 T cell receptor beta chains sequenced from one sample in a study of cytomegalovirus exposure and HLA in healthy donors. The primer mix had 60 Vbeta and 13 Jbeta primers. TCRdb's table, derived via immunoSEQ multiplex PCR, lists solely in-frame clones and lacks some. The data show around 180,000 clones, over 65% seen once. The material sequenced was PBMCs. These receptors all stem from a woman aged 25 to 39 in good health and CMV-seropositive.

This clone was found once. The gene calls are TRBV9 and TRBJ1-1; 9 positions agree with TRBD1. The CDR3 runs to 15 residues. V shed 4 bases, J shed 5 bases, and the junction held 9 bases outside the gene matches. From germline, CDR1 is SGDLS and CDR2 YYNGEE. This CDR3 reads CASSYQTGGETEAFF. In DNA, the CDR3 is TGTGCCAGCAGCTATCAGACAGGGGGGGAGACTGAAGCTTTCTTT.

There are a few counts of this clone. The chain combines TRBV6-5 with TRBJ1-1, with TRBD1 identical over 9 bases. Germline CDR1 MNHEY, CDR2 SVGAGI. The CDR3 runs 13 residues. Trimming removed 2 bases from V and 8 bases from J; junction bases left unmatched: 3. The CDR3 DNA is TGTGCCAGCAGTTACGTGGGACAGGGAGAAGCTTTCTTT. Its protein product is CASSYVGQGEAFF.

The chain uses TRBV5-1 and TRBJ2-3, with TRBD2 as a possible D gene (5 bases). The CDR3 contains 14 residues. V lost 3 bases to trimming and J lost 0 bases, with 8 bases between them. Germline CDR1 reads SGHRS; CDR2 reads YFSETQ. CDR3 DNA sequence: TGCGCCAGCAGCTCCGGGATTAGCACAGATACGCAGTATTTT. Protein sequence: CASSSGISTDTQYF.

This chain's CDR3 is CASSLGAGAPEQFF. CDR3 nucleotide sequence: TGTGCCAGCAGTTTGGGGGCGGGGGCTCCGGAGCAGTTCTTC. The chain couples TRBV27 to TRBJ2-1; possible D gene TRBD2, 7 bases. Trimming removed 3 bases at V and 10 bases at J, with 16 bases between. The CDR3 sequence is 14 residues long. The germline V gene has CDR1 MNHEY and CDR2 SMNVEV (reference sequence).

The chain has TRBV18 and TRBJ2-7; 10 nucleotides line up with TRBD2. Losses at the gene ends were 3 bases for V and 4 bases for J; bases not matched to a gene: 15. Germline CDR1 reads KGHSH; CDR2 reads LQKENI. There are 18 residues in the CDR3. CDR3 coding DNA: TGTGCCAGCTCACCCCGCGGGGGGGGCCTAGCGGGAGCTTACGAGCAGTACTTC. Amino acids: CASSPRGGGLAGAYEQYF.

V usage is TRBV7-2 and J usage is TRBJ2-1, with D perhaps TRBD1 (6 bases). V was pared by 1 base and J by 10 bases, with 11 bases between. In germline, CDR1 is SGHTA, CDR2 FQGNSA. There are 13 residues in the CDR3. The CDR3 here is CASSLVLGTEQFF. CDR3 DNA: TGTGCCAGCAGCTTAGTCCTTGGGACAGAGCAGTTCTTC.

The chain is built from TRBV9 and TRBJ2-7, with TRBD2 identical over 10 bases. In germline, CDR1 is SGDLS, CDR2 YYNGEE. The J segment lost 6 bases and the V segment lost 0 bases, leaving 12 bases of the junction unmatched. This CDR3 has 17 amino acids. This CDR3 reads CASSVGTSGGGAREQYF. CDR3 in DNA: TGTGCCAGCAGCGTAGGGACTAGCGGAGGGGGGGCTCGCGAGCAGTACTTC. Drawing the rest from reference TRBV9 and TRBJ2-7, the complete variable domain is DSGVTQTPKHLITATGQRVTLRCSPRSGDLSVYWYQQSLDQGLQFLIQYYNGEERAKGNILERFSAQQFPDLHSELNLSSLELGDSALYFCASSVGTSGGGAREQYFGPGTRLTVT.

V usage is TRBV10-3 and J usage is TRBJ2-7; tentatively, D is TRBD1 (5 bases). The CDR3 runs 14 residues. Germline lookup yields CDR1 ENHRY and CDR2 SYGVKD. V was pared by 3 bases and J by 2 bases, with 11 bases between. The CDR3 sequence: CAISDFAGTYEQYF. The CDR3 bases are TGTGCCATCAGTGATTTCGCAGGGACCTACGAGCAGTACTTC.

This rearrangement joins TRBV4-1 to TRBJ1-1; unclear D gene. In germline, CDR1 is MGHRA, CDR2 YSYEKL. The germline V and J ends were trimmed by 5 bases and 1 base, with 11 bases remaining between them. The CDR3 is 14 amino acids. The CDR3: CASSWEAENTEAFF. The DNA of the CDR3 is TGCGCCAGCAGCTGGGAGGCGGAGAACACTGAAGCTTTCTTT.

This sequence joins TRBV5-6 and TRBJ2-1, with 13 bases that match TRBD2. Trimming at V came to 4 bases and at J to 8 bases, leaving 9 bases not matched to a gene. Germline CDR1 is SGHDT and CDR2 is YYEEEE. The CDR3 is 16 amino acids. The CDR3 nucleotides read TGTGCCAGCAGCGGGGGGACTAGCGGGACTGGCGATGAGCAGTTCTTC. It codes for CASSGGTSGTGDEQFF.

The chain combines TRBV29-1 with TRBJ2-7; maybe TRBD2 (5 bases). The V gene lost 5 bases and the J gene lost 1 base, with 12 bases spanning the gap. This CDR3 region has 13 residues. From germline, CDR1 is SQVTM and CDR2 ANQGSEA. The CDR3 DNA follows: TGCAGCGTTAGCCACGGACTTTCCTACGAGCAGTACTTC. Protein product: CSVSHGLSYEQYF.

This clone appeared a few times. The chain employs TRBV28 and TRBJ1-5; TRBD1 matches 9 bases. With V trimmed by 4 bases and J by 7 bases, 5 bases remained unmatched. The germline CDR1 and CDR2 sequences are MDHEN and SYDVKM. This CDR3 is 14 amino acids long. This CDR3 is CASSSGQGGQPQHF. For the CDR3, the DNA is TGTGCCAGCAGTTCGGGACAGGGAGGACAGCCCCAGCATTTT.

The gene calls are TRBV7-2 and TRBJ2-2; D not resolved. This CDR3 comprises 13 residues. Germline CDR1 is SGHTA and CDR2 is FQGNSA. The V end was cut by 3 bases, the J end by 0 bases, with 2 bases between. The CDR3 DNA follows: TGTGCCAGCAGCTTCGCGAACACCGGGGAGCTGTTTTTT. This gives the protein CASSFANTGELFF.

J is TRBJ2-7 and V is TRBV13, with D maybe TRBD2 (6 bases). This CDR3 is built from 16 residues. V shed 0 bases and J shed 4 bases, with 16 bases lying between them. Germline V lookup: CDR1 PRHDT, CDR2 FYEKMQ (reference sequence). CDR3 loop: CASSLGQDGSVYEQYF. For the CDR3, the DNA is TGTGCCAGCAGCTTAGGCCAGGACGGGAGCGTTTACGAGCAGTACTTC.

This chain connects TRBV7-8 to TRBJ2-5, with TRBD2 matching 14 bases. Germline-derived CDR1 and CDR2 are SGHVS and FQNEAQ. Trimming took 5 bases from V and 7 from J; bases not matched to a gene: 9. The CDR3 is made up of 16 amino acids. CDR3 loop: CASSGGTSGSLVTQYF. CDR3 bases: TGTGCCAGCAGCGGTGGGACTAGCGGGAGTCTAGTGACCCAGTACTTC.

V usage is TRBV4-3 and J usage is TRBJ2-1; TRBD1 agrees at 9 bases. This CDR3 is 16 amino acids long. The V segment lost 0 bases and the J segment 9 bases; nucleotides outside the gene matches: 9. Germline V gives CDR1 LGHNA, CDR2 YSLEER. The CDR3 sequence: CASSQEPGTGLGEQFF. DNA for the CDR3: TGCGCCAGCAGCCAAGAACCAGGGACAGGGTTGGGTGAGCAGTTCTTC.